This T cell receptor beta chain was recovered during a study of Ad26.COV2.S vaccination and SARS-CoV-2 variants. The study's findings and limits: Substantial breadth was reported for post-vaccination spike-specific CD8+ and CD4+ T cells.

The junction had 9 bases not matched to a gene; V was cut back by 3 bases and J by 7 bases. This CDR3 is 14 amino acids long. Germline V gives CDR1 DFQATT, CDR2 SNEGSKA (reference sequence). The method was immunoSEQ multiplex PCR; TCRdb's version includes in-frame clones alone and lacks a portion of them. This table has around 300,000 clones, roughly 91% appearing once. Indicated treatment: about 20 received Ad26.COV2.S at low or high dose, single or two shots; about 5 received placebo; per-sample allocation not given. Collection of samples fell on day 63 after the first vaccine or placebo injection. Cohort 1b enrolled adults aged 18-55 years in Boston. As concerns this clone: Antigen specificity is unknown.

Sequencing was performed on peripheral blood, taken in a trial of Ad26.COV2.S vaccine versus placebo. This sequence was found in a person aged 18-65 years who received the Ad26.COV2.S COVID-19 vaccine or a placebo. The chain joins TRBV20-1 to TRBJ2-7, with 10 bases identical to TRBD2. This chain's CDR3 is CSASGLAGEGEQYF. The CDR3, as DNA: TGCAGTGCTAGTGGCCTAGCGGGAGAAGGAGAGCAGTACTTC.